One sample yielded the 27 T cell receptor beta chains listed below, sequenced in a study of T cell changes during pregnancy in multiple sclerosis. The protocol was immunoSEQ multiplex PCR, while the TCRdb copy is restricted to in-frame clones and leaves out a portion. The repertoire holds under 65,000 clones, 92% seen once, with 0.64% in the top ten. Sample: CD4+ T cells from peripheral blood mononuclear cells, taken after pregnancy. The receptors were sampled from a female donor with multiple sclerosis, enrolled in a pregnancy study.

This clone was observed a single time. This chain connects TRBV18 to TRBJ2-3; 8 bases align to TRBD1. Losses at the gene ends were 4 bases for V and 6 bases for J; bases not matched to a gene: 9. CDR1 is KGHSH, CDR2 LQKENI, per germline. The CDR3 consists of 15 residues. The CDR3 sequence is CASSQQGAVVDTQYF. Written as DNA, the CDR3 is TGTGCCAGCTCACAGCAGGGGGCGGTGGTGGATACGCAGTATTTT.

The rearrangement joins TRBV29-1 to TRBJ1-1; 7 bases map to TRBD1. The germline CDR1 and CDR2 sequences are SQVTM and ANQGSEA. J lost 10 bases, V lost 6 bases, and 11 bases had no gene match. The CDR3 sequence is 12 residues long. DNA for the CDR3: TGCAGCGTCGGGACAGTCATTTGGGGAGCTTTCTTT. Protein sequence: CSVGTVIWGAFF.

The CDR3 DNA reads TGTGCCAGCAGCCCGGGACTAGCGGGGAAGGAGCAGTTCTTC. Residues: CASSPGLAGKEQFF. This chain joins TRBV7-2 and TRBJ2-1; TRBD2 agrees at 13 bases. This CDR3 spans 14 amino acids. The ends lost 5 bases at V and 10 bases at J; junction bases unmatched: 5. Per the germline V gene, CDR1 is SGHTA and CDR2 is FQGNSA.

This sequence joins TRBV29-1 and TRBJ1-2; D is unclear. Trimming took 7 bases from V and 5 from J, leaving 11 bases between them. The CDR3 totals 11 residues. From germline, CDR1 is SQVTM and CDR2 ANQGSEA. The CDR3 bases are TGCAGCGACCTAACAGAATATGGCTACACCTTC. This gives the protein CSDLTEYGYTF. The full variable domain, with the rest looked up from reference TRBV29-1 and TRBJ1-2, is SAVISQKPSRDICQRGTSLTIQCQVDSQVTMMFWYRQQPGQSLTLIATANQGSEATYESGFVIDKFPISRPNLTFSTLTVSNMSPEDSSIYLCSDLTEYGYTFGSGTRLTVV.

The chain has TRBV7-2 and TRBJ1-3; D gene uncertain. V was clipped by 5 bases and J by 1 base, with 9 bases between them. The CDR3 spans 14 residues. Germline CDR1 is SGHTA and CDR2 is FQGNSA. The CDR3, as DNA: TGTGCCAGCAGCGAGGGAGGGTCTGGAAACACCATATATTTT. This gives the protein CASSEGGSGNTIYF.

CDR3 in DNA: TGTGCCAGTAGTATAGAAGGCAGGGGTGCGCAGTATTTT. Protein sequence: CASSIEGRGAQYF. The chain carries TRBV19 and TRBJ2-3; D possibly corresponds to TRBD1 (6 bases). The CDR3 spans 13 residues. The germline V and J ends were trimmed by 0 bases and 10 bases, with 11 bases remaining between them. Germline CDR1 LNHDA, CDR2 SQIVND (reference sequence).

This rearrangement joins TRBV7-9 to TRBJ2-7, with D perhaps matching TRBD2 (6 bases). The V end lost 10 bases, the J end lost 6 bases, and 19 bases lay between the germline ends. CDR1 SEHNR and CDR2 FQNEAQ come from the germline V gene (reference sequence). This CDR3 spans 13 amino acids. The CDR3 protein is CATASGTAVEQYF. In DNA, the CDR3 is TGTGCCACGGCCTCGGGGACTGCTGTCGAGCAGTACTTC.

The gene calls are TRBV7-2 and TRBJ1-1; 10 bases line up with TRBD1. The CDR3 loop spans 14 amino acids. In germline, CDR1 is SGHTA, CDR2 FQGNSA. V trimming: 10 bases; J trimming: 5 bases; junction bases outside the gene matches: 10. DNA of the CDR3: TGTGCCACCTCGTTGGACAGGGGGTGGACTGAAGCTTTCTTT. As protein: CATSLDRGWTEAFF.

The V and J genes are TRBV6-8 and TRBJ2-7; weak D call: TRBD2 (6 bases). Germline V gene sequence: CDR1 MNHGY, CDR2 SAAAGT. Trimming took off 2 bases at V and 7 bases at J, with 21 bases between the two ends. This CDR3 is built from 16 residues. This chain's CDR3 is CASSYRRLQVAGEQYF. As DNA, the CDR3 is TGTGCCAGCAGTTACCGAAGATTACAGGTCGCGGGGGAGCAGTACTTC.

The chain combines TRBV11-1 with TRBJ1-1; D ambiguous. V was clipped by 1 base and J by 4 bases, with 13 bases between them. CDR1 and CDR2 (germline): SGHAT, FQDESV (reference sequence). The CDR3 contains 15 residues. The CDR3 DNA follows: TGTGCCAGCAGCTTAGACTCCCTACGGGGCACTGAAGCTTTCTTT. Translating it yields CASSLDSLRGTEAFF.

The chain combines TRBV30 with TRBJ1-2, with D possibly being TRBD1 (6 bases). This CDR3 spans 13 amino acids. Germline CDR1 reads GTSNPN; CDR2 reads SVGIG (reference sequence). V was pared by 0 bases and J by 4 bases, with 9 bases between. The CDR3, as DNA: TGTGCCTGGAGTGTTAGGGGGGGCTATGGCTACACCTTC. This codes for CAWSVRGGYGYTF.

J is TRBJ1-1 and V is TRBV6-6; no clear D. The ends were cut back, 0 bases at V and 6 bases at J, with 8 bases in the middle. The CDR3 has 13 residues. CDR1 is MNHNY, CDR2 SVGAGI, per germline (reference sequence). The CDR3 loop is CASSYSRGSEAFF. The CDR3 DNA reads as TGTGCCAGCAGTTACTCCCGGGGTTCTGAAGCTTTCTTT.

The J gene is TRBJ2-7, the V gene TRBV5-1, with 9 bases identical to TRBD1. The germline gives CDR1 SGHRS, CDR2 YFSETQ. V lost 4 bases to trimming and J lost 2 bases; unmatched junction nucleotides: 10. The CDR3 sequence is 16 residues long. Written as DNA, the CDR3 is TGCGCCAGCAGCCCCCACGGGACAGGGACTGCCTACGAGCAGTACTTC. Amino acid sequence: CASSPHGTGTAYEQYF.

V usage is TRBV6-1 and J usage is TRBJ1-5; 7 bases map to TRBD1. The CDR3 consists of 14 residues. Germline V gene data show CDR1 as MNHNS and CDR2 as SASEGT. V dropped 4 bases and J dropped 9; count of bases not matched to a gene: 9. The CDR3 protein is CASSVGQAPGPQHF. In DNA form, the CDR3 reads TGTGCCAGCAGTGTAGGACAGGCCCCAGGGCCCCAGCATTTT.

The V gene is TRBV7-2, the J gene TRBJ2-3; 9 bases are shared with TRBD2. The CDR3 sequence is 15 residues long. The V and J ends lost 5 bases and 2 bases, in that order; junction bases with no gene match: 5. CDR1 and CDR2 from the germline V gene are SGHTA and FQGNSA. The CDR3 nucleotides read TGTGCCAGCAGCGAAGCTAGCGGGGCCACAGATACGCAGTATTTT. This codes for CASSEASGATDTQYF. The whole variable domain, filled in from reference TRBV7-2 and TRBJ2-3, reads GAGVSQSPSNKVTEKGKDVELRCDPISGHTALYWYRQSLGQGLEFLIYFQGNSAPDKSGLPSDRFSAERTGGSVSTLTIQRTQQEDSAVYLCASSEASGATDTQYFGPGTRLTVL.

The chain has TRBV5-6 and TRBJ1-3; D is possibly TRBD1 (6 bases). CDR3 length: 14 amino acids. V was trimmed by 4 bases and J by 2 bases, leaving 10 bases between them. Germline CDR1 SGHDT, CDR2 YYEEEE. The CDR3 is CASSGGGTGNTIYF. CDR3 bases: TGTGCCAGCAGCGGGGGCGGTACTGGAAACACCATATATTTT.

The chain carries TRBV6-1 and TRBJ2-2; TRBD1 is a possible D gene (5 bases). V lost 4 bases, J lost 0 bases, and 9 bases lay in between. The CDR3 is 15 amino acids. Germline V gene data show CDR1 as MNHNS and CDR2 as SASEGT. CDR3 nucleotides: TGTGCCAGCAGTGTGGGCAGGGCGAACACCGGGGAGCTGTTTTTT. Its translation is CASSVGRANTGELFF.

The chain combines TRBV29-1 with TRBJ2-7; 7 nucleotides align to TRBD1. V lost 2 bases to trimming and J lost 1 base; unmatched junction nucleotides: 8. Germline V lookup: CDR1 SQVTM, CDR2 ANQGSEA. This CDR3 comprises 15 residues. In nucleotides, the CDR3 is TGCAGCGTTGAATCCCGGACAGGAGGTTCCTACGAGCAGTACTTC. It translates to CSVESRTGGSYEQYF.

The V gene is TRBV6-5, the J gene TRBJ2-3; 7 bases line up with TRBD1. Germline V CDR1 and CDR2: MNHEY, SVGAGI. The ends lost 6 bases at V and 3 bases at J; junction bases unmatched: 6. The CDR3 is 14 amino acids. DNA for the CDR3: TGTGCCAGCAGCTGGGACAGAATGACAGATACGCAGTATTTT. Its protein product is CASSWDRMTDTQYF.

The CDR3 nucleotides are TGCGCCAGCAGCCAAGAAGGCGGGGGACGCACCGGGGAGCTGTTTTTT. Translating it yields CASSQEGGGRTGELFF. J is TRBJ2-2 and V is TRBV4-3; TRBD2 matches 7 bases. The CDR3 extends over 16 amino acids. V lost 0 bases, J lost 4 bases, and 5 bases stayed unmatched. The germline CDR1 and CDR2 sequences are LGHNA and YSLEER.

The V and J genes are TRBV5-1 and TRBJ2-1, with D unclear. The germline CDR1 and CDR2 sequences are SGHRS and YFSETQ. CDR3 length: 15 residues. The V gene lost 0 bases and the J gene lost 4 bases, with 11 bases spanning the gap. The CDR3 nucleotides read TGCGCCAGCAGCTTGGACAGTATTGGTTACAATGAGCAGTTCTTC. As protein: CASSLDSIGYNEQFF.

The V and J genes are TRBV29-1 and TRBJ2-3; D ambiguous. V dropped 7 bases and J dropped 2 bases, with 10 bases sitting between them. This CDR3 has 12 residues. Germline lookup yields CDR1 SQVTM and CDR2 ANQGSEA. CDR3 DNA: TGCAGCGCTATCTGGGCCACAGATACGCAGTATTTT. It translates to CSAIWATDTQYF.

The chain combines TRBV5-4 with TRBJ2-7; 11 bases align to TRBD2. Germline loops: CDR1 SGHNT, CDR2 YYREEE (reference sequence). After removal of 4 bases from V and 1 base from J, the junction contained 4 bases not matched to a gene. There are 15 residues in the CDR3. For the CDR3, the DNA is TGTGCCAGCAGCCCTAGCGGGGGGAATTCCTACGAGCAGTACTTC. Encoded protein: CASSPSGGNSYEQYF.

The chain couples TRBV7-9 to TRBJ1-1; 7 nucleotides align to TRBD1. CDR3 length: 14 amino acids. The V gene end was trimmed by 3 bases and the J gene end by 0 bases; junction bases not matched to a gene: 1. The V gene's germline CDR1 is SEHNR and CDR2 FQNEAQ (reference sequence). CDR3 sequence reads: CASSLGQLNTEAFF. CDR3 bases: TGTGCCAGCAGCTTGGGACAGTTGAACACTGAAGCTTTCTTT.

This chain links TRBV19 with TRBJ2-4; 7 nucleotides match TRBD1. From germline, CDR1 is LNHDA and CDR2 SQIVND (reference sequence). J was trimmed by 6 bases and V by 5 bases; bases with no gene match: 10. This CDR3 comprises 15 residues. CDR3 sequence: CASSRTWDSRNIQYF. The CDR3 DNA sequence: TGTGCCAGTAGTCGGACCTGGGACAGCCGAAACATTCAGTACTTC. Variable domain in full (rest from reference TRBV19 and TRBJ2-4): DGGITQSPKYLFRKEGQNVTLSCEQNLNHDAMYWYRQDPGQGLRLIYYSQIVNDFQKGDIAEGYSVSREKKESFPLTVTSAQKNPTAFYLCASSRTWDSRNIQYFGAGTRLSVL.

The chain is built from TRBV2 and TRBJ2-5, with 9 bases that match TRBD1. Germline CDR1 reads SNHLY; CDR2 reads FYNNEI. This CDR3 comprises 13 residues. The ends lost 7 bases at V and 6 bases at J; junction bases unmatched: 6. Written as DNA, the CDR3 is TGTGCCAGCACGGGGGACAGGGCGAAGACCCAGTACTTC. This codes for CASTGDRAKTQYF.

CDR3: CASRAGTRLGTDTQYF. Here the CDR3 DNA reads TGCGCCAGCAGGGCCGGGACTCGTCTCGGCACAGATACGCAGTATTTT. The rearrangement uses TRBV10-1 and TRBJ2-3; possible D gene TRBD2, 6 bases. The CDR3 runs to 16 residues. The V gene lost 6 bases and the J gene lost 1 base, with 17 bases spanning the gap. Per germline, CDR1 WNHNN and CDR2 SYGVQD (reference sequence).